The clone carrying this TCR beta chain is labeled medium-sized. Antigen unknown. The data belong to a study of breast tumors, draining lymph nodes, adjacent tissues. Study conclusions and caveats: Luminal-like breast cancer showed significantly greater tumor-nontumor repertoire similarity than basal-like breast cancer did. Tumor T cell lymph node origin was a supported hypothesis, not proven. Data fit most tumor T cells coming from lymph node, expanding in tumor. Tumor repertoires ranked between lymph nodes and nontumor tissue in diversity, with V and J gene preferences.

TCRdb passed the multiplex PCR reads through MiXCR, listing each CDR3 protein once. The repertoire consists of about 13,000 distinct CDR3 sequences, with roughly 62% occurring once and the leading ten covering around 54%. The sample consisted of tumor-adjacent breast tissue. The TCR was taken from a female donor with breast cancer. Some clones in this sample may be carry-over from other donors' samples.

CDR3 amino acids: CASSEQGPSYEQYF. The CDR3 nucleotides read TGTGCCAGCAGTGAACAGGGGCCCAGCTACGAGCAGTACTTC. The chain joins TRBV2 to TRBJ2-7; D is possibly TRBD1 (6 bases). The CDR3 has 14 amino acids. The V end lost 2 bases, the J end lost 3 bases, and 11 bases lay between the germline ends. Germline values: CDR1 SNHLY, CDR2 FYNNEI.